This entry describes one T cell receptor (beta chain). As yet, its antigen is unknown. With 2 bases removed from V and 0 bases from J, the gap between germline ends came to 12 bases. Germline loops: CDR1 MNHNY, CDR2 SVGAGI (reference sequence). This CDR3 region has 16 residues. Sequencing used immunoSEQ multiplex PCR; TCRdb keeps in-frame clones, though not all of them. The repertoire holds approximately 220,000 clones, with under 95% as singletons. The entry originates in a study of T cell responses to AZD1222 COVID-19 vaccine. Study findings and constraints: Only after the peak T cell response were repertoires sampled. In the spike-specific TCR repertoire, nearly half reportedly target unmutated variant regions. Just a handful of people given AZD1222 tested seropositive at baseline. Rises in breadth and depth of Spike-specific TCRs came after two AZD1222 doses.

The receptor's source is an adult in good health. The chain joins TRBV6-6 to TRBJ2-3; D not resolved. This specimen was peripheral blood, taken on day 0 of MenACWY control vaccination. The chain's CDR3 is CASSYESAVSTDTQYF. The CDR3 bases are TGTGCCAGCAGTTACGAATCGGCGGTCAGCACAGATACGCAGTATTTT.